Listed below are T cell receptor beta chains from one sample, sequenced in a study of read filtering for tumor transcriptome and immune sequencing. TCRdb processed the reads anew with MiXCR; each CDR3 protein has one entry. This sample has about 9,100 distinct CDR3 sequences, with 15% to 20% found just once. The source material was a population of CD138-negative cells sorted from bone marrow. These TCRs come from a donor aged 40 or over with multiple myeloma. Each CDR3 is given with its conserved first and last residue. D genes are given only for firm matches. Part of the rows lack a size; the others show once, few, many or a class for expanded clones.

TRBJ2-1	TRBV5-1	NA	many	CASSLGPGRSSYNEQFF	TGCGCCAGCAGCTTAGGACCGGGCCGGAGCTCCTACAATGAGCAGTTCTTC
TRBJ2-6	TRBV20-1	TRBD1	many	CSARDRGTGISGANVLTF	TGCAGTGCTAGAGATCGAGGGACAGGAATCTCTGGGGCCAACGTCCTGACTTTC
TRBJ1-2	TRBV6-5	TRBD1	many	CASRPTGANYGYTF	TGTGCCAGCAGGCCGACAGGGGCTAACTATGGCTACACCTTC
TRBJ1-3	TRBV7-2	NA	many	CASSFGSTGNTIYF	TGTGCCAGCAGCTTTGGGTCGACTGGAAACACCATATATTTT
TRBJ1-3	TRBV7-9	NA	many	CASSLVYGSGNTIYF	TGTGCCAGCAGCTTAGTCTACGGCTCTGGAAACACCATATATTTT
TRBJ1-2	TRBV3-1	NA	many	CASSQDAEAGATF	TGTGCCAGCAGCCAAGATGCGGAGGCAGGTGCCACCTTC
TRBJ2-2	TRBV19	TRBD2	medium-sized	CASSILGGFGELFF	TGTGCCAGTAGTATCCTCGGGGGGTTCGGGGAGCTGTTTTTT
TRBJ2-1	TRBV7-2	TRBD2	medium-sized	CASSFPTSGRAGNEQFF	TGTGCCAGCAGCTTCCCCACTAGCGGGAGGGCCGGTAATGAGCAGTTCTTC
TRBJ2-2	TRBV4-1	NA	NA	CASSRGNTGELFF	TGTGCCAGCAGCCGAGGGAACACCGGGGAGCTGTTTTTT
TRBJ2-1	TRBV7-9	NA	NA	CASYKKLDSEQSF	TGTGCCAGCTACAAGAAACTCGACAGTGAGCAGTCCTTC
TRBJ2-1	TRBV6-2/TRBV6-3	NA	medium-sized	CASTKRGTPTNNEQFF	TGTGCCAGCACCAAACGGGGGACTCCCACAAACAATGAGCAGTTCTTC
TRBJ2-2	TRBV20-1	NA	NA	CSAAGPSPGELFF	TGCAGTGCCGCGGGACCCTCCCCCGGGGAGCTGTTTTTT
TRBJ1-5	TRBV27	NA	NA	CASTREGDSNQPQHF	TGTGCCAGCACCCGAGAGGGCGATAGCAATCAGCCCCAGCATTTT
TRBJ2-7	TRBV27	TRBD1	many	CASSQTDRADYEQYF	TGTGCCAGCAGTCAAACAGACAGGGCAGACTACGAGCAGTACTTC
TRBJ2-1	TRBV29-1	TRBD1	medium-sized	CSVAGTGPAYNEQFF	TGCAGCGTAGCCGGGACAGGGCCGGCCTACAATGAGCAGTTCTTC
TRBJ2-7	TRBV6-5	TRBD2	many	CASKKGLAGDEQYF	TGTGCCAGCAAAAAGGGACTAGCGGGAGACGAGCAGTACTTC
TRBJ2-3	TRBV7-9	NA	many	CASSPSFMGTDTQYF	TGTGCCAGCAGCCCCTCCTTTATGGGCACAGATACGCAGTATTTT
TRBJ2-7	TRBV4-1	NA	many	CASSQDLGSYEQYF	TGCGCCAGCAGCCAAGATCTAGGGTCGTACGAGCAGTACTTC
TRBJ2-5	TRBV24-1	TRBD1	many	CATSDIQGPKQETQYF	TGTGCCACCAGTGACATACAGGGGCCCAAGCAAGAGACCCAGTACTTC
TRBJ2-5	TRBV20-1	NA	many	CSARDLGRMEETQYF	TGCAGTGCTAGAGATCTTGGGCGTATGGAAGAGACCCAGTACTTC
TRBJ2-7	TRBV15	TRBD1	many	CATSRPGQERAYEQYF	TGTGCCACCAGCAGACCCGGACAGGAGAGGGCCTACGAGCAGTACTTC
TRBJ2-1	TRBV14	NA	many	CASSHQMGNEQFF	TGTGCCAGCAGCCACCAAATGGGCAATGAGCAGTTCTTC
TRBJ2-7	TRBV27	TRBD1	many	CASSPRRQGAYEQYF	TGTGCCAGCAGTCCGCGGAGACAGGGGGCCTACGAGCAGTACTTC
TRBJ2-6	TRBV7-9	TRBD2	many	CASSLSYPTSGSSGANVLTF	TGTGCCAGCAGCTTATCCTATCCGACTAGCGGGAGCTCTGGGGCCAACGTCCTGACTTTC
TRBJ2-3	TRBV30	TRBD2	many	CAWKAGGDTQYF	TGTGCCTGGAAAGCGGGAGGAGATACGCAGTATTTT
TRBJ2-1	TRBV7-8	NA	medium-sized	CASSPWEGAGYNEQFF	TGTGCCAGCAGCCCATGGGAGGGGGCAGGATACAATGAGCAGTTCTTC
TRBJ2-3	TRBV19	TRBD1	many	CASSIQGATADTQYF	TGTGCCAGTAGTATCCAGGGGGCAACCGCAGATACGCAGTATTTT
TRBJ2-2	TRBV11-2	NA	many	CASSLDRELFF	TGTGCCAGCAGCTTAGACCGGGAGCTGTTTTTT
TRBJ1-3	TRBV7-2	NA	few	CASSYLKGGGNTIYF	TGTGCCAGCAGCTACCTCAAGGGGGGGGGAAACACCATATATTTT
TRBJ2-3	TRBV7-2	TRBD2	NA	CASTWAPGGASSTDTQYF	TGTGCCAGCACTTGGGCGCCGGGGGGAGCTTCTAGCACAGATACGCAGTATTTT
TRBJ2-3	TRBV13	TRBD2	many	CASSPGASGGPRRDTQYF	TGTGCCAGCAGCCCTGGGGCTAGCGGGGGGCCGAGACGAGATACGCAGTATTTT
TRBJ1-2	TRBV19	NA	many	CASSIDPAGAAYGYTF	TGTGCCAGTAGTATAGATCCAGCAGGGGCGGCCTATGGCTACACCTTC
TRBJ2-6	TRBV5-4	NA	many	CASSRSATGSAGANVLTF	TGTGCCAGCAGCCGTTCCGCTACAGGGAGTGCTGGGGCCAACGTCCTGACTTTC
TRBJ1-5	TRBV3-1	NA	many	CASSPRSGSNQPQHF	TGTGCCAGCAGCCCCCGTTCGGGAAGCAATCAGCCCCAGCATTTT
TRBJ1-1	TRBV5-1	NA	many	CASSPALVDGDGEAFF	TGCGCCAGCAGCCCGGCACTTGTTGACGGTGACGGTGAAGCTTTCTTT
TRBJ2-7	TRBV13	NA	NA	CASGRIPYEQYF	TGTGCCAGCGGTCGTATCCCCTACGAGCAGTACTTC
TRBJ2-3	TRBV5-1	NA	many	CASILGTNTDTQYF	TGCGCCAGCATCCTCGGGACAAACACAGATACGCAGTATTTT
TRBJ1-1	TRBV6-2/TRBV6-3	NA	many	CASSFRGLMNTEAFF	TGTGCCAGCAGTTTTAGGGGCCTCATGAACACTGAAGCTTTCTTT
TRBJ2-6	TRBV7-8	NA	many	CASSLVSGLGANVLTF	TGTGCCAGCAGCTTAGTTTCAGGGTTAGGGGCCAACGTCCTGACTTTC